This T cell receptor (beta chain) originates from a study of tumor and adjacent non-tumor tissue in lung cancer. Study-level points and caveats: In normal lung, the top 100 clones were significantly more dominant than in tumor.

In regard to this clonotype: The target antigen is unknown.

Germline loops: CDR1 DFQATT, CDR2 SNEGSKA (reference sequence). V was clipped by 6 bases and J by 3 bases, with 20 bases between them. CDR3 size: 15 residues. RNA was extracted from bulk tissue without any cell sorting. Between August and November 2014, newly diagnosed, chemotherapy-naive lung cancer patients underwent thoracic surgery in China. Three rounds of nested PCR, following a modified ARM-PCR protocol, produced the TCRbeta library. One entry per CDR3 protein results from TCRdb running MiXCR on the multiplex PCR reads. The repertoire holds 200,000 to 250,000 distinct CDR3 sequences, with 70% to 75% as singletons.

The V and J genes are TRBV20-1 and TRBJ1-1; a possible D gene is TRBD1 (5 bases). This sequence was found in a man aged 55-75 years with non-small cell lung cancer. Material for sequencing was lung tumor tissue. The CDR3 loop reads CSAFKVGQAYTEAFF. In DNA form, the CDR3 reads TGCAGTGCGTTCAAAGTTGGACAAGCGTACACTGAAGCTTTCTTT.